This T cell receptor (beta chain) derives from a study of control samples from healthy donors and cancer patients. This clone was counted many times. Germline V gene lookup returns CDR1 GTSNPN and CDR2 SVGIG (reference sequence). This CDR3 has 14 residues. V shed 2 bases and J shed 4 bases, with 11 bases lying between them. Sequencing was performed with immunoSEQ multiplex PCR; in TCRdb, only in-frame clones are kept and a portion is missing. The table records approximately 140,000 clones, roughly 89% of them present only once. This sequence joins TRBV30 and TRBJ2-2; D is unclear. The source material was blood. The source is a young man in good health. CDR3 sequence: CAWSRVGSTGELFF. For the CDR3, the DNA is TGTGCCTGGAGTAGGGTGGGATCCACCGGGGAGCTGTTTTTT.